These 32 T cell receptor beta chains share one sample of origin, sequenced in a study of response to subunit inactivated influenza vaccine. MiXCR was run by TCRdb on the RT-PCR reads, yielding one entry per CDR3 protein. The sample has about 620,000 distinct CDR3 sequences, about 11% seen once. This sample was shared with a second study, whose subject was T cells expressing NK-cell markers. That study reports: The authors generated TCR beta cDNA through 5'RACE template switching with UMIs.

The starting material was PBMCs from blood, obtained on the day of vaccination. The receptors shown here come from a man over 45 who received an inactivated influenza vaccine.

A few counts support this clonotype. The V call is TRBV28, the J call TRBJ2-3, with TRBD1 matching over 9 bases. The CDR3 sequence is 16 residues long. The germline gives CDR1 MDHEN, CDR2 SYDVKM. Unmatched junction bases numbered 7, after V lost 2 bases and J lost 4 bases. CDR3 DNA sequence: TGTGCCAGCAGTTTACCGAAGGGACAGGGTCCAGATACGCAGTATTTT. This sequence encodes CASSLPKGQGPDTQYF.

This chain joins TRBV28 and TRBJ2-7, with a possible D match to TRBD1 (5 bases). V lost 7 bases to trimming and J lost 1 base, with 14 bases between them. Germline loops: CDR1 MDHEN, CDR2 SYDVKM. This CDR3 comprises 14 residues. The CDR3 sequence is CASTKSGKSYEQYF. CDR3 nucleotides: TGTGCCAGCACTAAGTCAGGGAAGTCCTACGAGCAGTACTTC.

V gene TRBV4-3 combines with J gene TRBJ2-1; TRBD2 agrees at 7 bases. CDR3 length: 15 residues. CDR1 and CDR2 from the germline V gene are LGHNA and YSLEER. J gave up 2 bases and V 2 bases, and 3 bases lay outside the gene matches. CDR3 DNA sequence: TGCGCCAGCAGCCAACCACGGGGGGCCTACAATGAGCAGTTCTTC. It specifies CASSQPRGAYNEQFF.

This clonotype was counted a few times. This chain links TRBV12-3 or TRBV12-4 with TRBJ1-5; D remains ambiguous. V was cut by 0 bases and J by 4 bases, with 4 bases left in between. The CDR3 runs to 13 residues. The CDR3 DNA is TGTGCCAGCAGTTTAGCGGAGAATCAGCCCCAGCATTTT. Its translation is CASSLAENQPQHF.

The table lists this clonotype with many counts. The chain uses TRBV7-9 and TRBJ1-5, with a weak D call TRBD1 (6 bases). The CDR3 sequence is 17 residues long. Trimming removed 5 bases from V and 1 base from J, with 18 bases in between. CDR1 SEHNR and CDR2 FQNEAQ come from the germline V gene (reference sequence). The CDR3 region is CASSPGGADFSNQPQHF. The CDR3 nucleotides read TGTGCCAGCAGCCCGGGGGGGGCGGACTTCAGCAATCAGCCCCAGCATTTT. Using reference TRBV7-9 and TRBJ1-5 for the parts outside the CDR3, the full variable domain is DTGVSQNPRHKITKRGQNVTFRCDPISEHNRLYWYRQTLGQGPEFLTYFQNEAQLEKSRLLSDRFSAERPKGSFSTLEIQRTEQGDSAMYLCASSPGGADFSNQPQHFGDGTRLSIL.

This clonotype was detected a few times. The rearrangement links TRBV7-2 to TRBJ2-1; 8 bases align to TRBD2. CDR1 is SGHTA, CDR2 FQGNSA, per germline. With 2 bases clipped from V and 5 bases from J, the junction kept 2 bases outside the gene matches. The CDR3 spans 14 residues. CDR3 sequence reads: CASSLSREDNEQFF. DNA of the CDR3: TGTGCCAGCAGCTTATCGCGGGAGGACAATGAGCAGTTCTTC. The whole variable domain, remainder taken from reference TRBV7-2 and TRBJ2-1, is GAGVSQSPSNKVTEKGKDVELRCDPISGHTALYWYRQSLGQGLEFLIYFQGNSAPDKSGLPSDRFSAERTGGSVSTLTIQRTQQEDSAVYLCASSLSREDNEQFFGPGTRLTVL.

The count of this clonotype is one. The V and J genes are TRBV29-1 and TRBJ2-7; 8 bases fit TRBD1. J was trimmed by 4 bases and V by 2 bases; bases with no gene match: 4. CDR3 length equals 13 residues. CDR1 is SQVTM and CDR2 is ANQGSEA in the germline V gene. The CDR3 bases are TGCAGCGTTGAACGTGGACAGGGTTACGAGCAGTACTTC. Residues: CSVERGQGYEQYF.

Only a few counts were recorded for this clonotype. The chain recombines TRBV20-1 with TRBJ2-1; 9 bases agree with TRBD2. This CDR3 is built from 15 residues. CDR1 is DFQATT, CDR2 SNEGSKA, per germline (reference sequence). V dropped 2 bases and J dropped 7; count of bases not matched to a gene: 9. The CDR3 bases are TGCAGTGCTAGAAGGGCGGGAGGGCGGTCGAATGAGCAGTTCTTC. Amino acids: CSARRAGGRSNEQFF.

This clonotype was seen a few times. The V and J genes are TRBV28 and TRBJ2-1; a possible D gene is TRBD1 (6 bases). CDR3 size: 16 residues. The V end was cut by 5 bases, the J end by 3 bases, with 17 bases between. The germline V gene encodes CDR1 MDHEN and CDR2 SYDVKM. CDR3 in amino acids: CASSHTWVGGYNEQFF. The CDR3 DNA sequence: TGTGCCAGCAGTCACACGTGGGTAGGGGGCTACAATGAGCAGTTCTTC.

This clonotype was detected only a few times. The chain combines TRBV6-1 with TRBJ1-1; D not resolved. The CDR3 contains 14 residues. Trimming shortened V by 6 bases and J by 1 base, and 12 bases separated the two germline ends. The V gene's germline CDR1 is MNHNS and CDR2 SASEGT. CDR3 nucleotide sequence: TGTGCCAGCAGCCCGGACCGCCGGAACACTGAAGCTTTCTTT. It translates to CASSPDRRNTEAFF.

This clonotype appeared many times. V and J are TRBV12-3 or TRBV12-4 and TRBJ1-3; TRBD1 might be the D (5 bases). This CDR3 has 14 residues. The V end was cut by 6 bases, the J end by 7 bases, with 16 bases between. CDR3 sequence reads: CASRHYAGGNTIYF. The CDR3 region has the DNA TGTGCCAGCAGGCACTACGCCGGGGGGAACACCATATATTTT.

This clonotype was seen more than once but under ten times. The chain is built from TRBV9 and TRBJ2-1, with D unclear. The CDR3 spans 14 residues. The germline V gene has CDR1 SGDLS and CDR2 YYNGEE. Trimming shortened V by 0 bases and J by 6 bases, and 10 bases separated the two germline ends. CDR3 in amino acids: CASSVVSSTNEQFF. CDR3 DNA sequence: TGTGCCAGCAGCGTAGTCAGTTCCACCAATGAGCAGTTCTTC.

The chain couples TRBV5-1 to TRBJ2-1; 10 bases are a match to TRBD2. The CDR3 consists of 15 residues. V lost 2 bases to trimming and J lost 7 bases; unmatched junction nucleotides: 6. The germline gives CDR1 SGHRS, CDR2 YFSETQ. The CDR3 here is CASSFGPSGGNEQFF. As DNA, the CDR3 is TGCGCCAGCAGCTTCGGGCCTAGCGGGGGTAATGAGCAGTTCTTC.

This clonotype was recorded many times. The junction departs from germline at one end; a sequencing error may be responsible. The chain uses TRBV12-3 or TRBV12-4 and TRBJ2-5; tentatively, D is TRBD1 or TRBD2 (5 bases each). The CDR3 contains 14 residues. The CDR3 bases are TGCGCCAGCAGCCCAGGGACGGTCCAAGAGACCCAGTACTTC. It is translated as CASSPGTVQETQYF.

This sequence joins TRBV5-1 and TRBJ1-1; D is unresolved. The germline V and J ends were trimmed by 5 bases and 2 bases, with 13 bases remaining between them. Germline assignment: CDR1 SGHRS and CDR2 YFSETQ. The CDR3 totals 14 residues. CDR3 protein: CASRVPGGNTEAFF. The CDR3 nucleotides are TGCGCCAGCAGAGTACCGGGTGGAAACACTGAAGCTTTCTTT.

This clonotype was detected ten times or more. The chain has TRBV20-1 and TRBJ2-3, with D perhaps matching TRBD1 or TRBD2 (5 bases each). Germline CDR1 DFQATT, CDR2 SNEGSKA (reference sequence). Trimming stripped 5 bases from V and 4 bases from J, with 16 bases between. The CDR3 spans 14 residues. The CDR3 coding sequence is TGCAGTGCTGAGAGCGGAGAAGGGGCAGATACGCAGTATTTT. Encoded protein: CSAESGEGADTQYF.

The rearrangement links TRBV18 to TRBJ2-5; TRBD2 is a possible D gene (6 bases). CDR1 KGHSH and CDR2 LQKENI come from the germline V gene. CDR3 size: 12 residues. Trimming left V 6 bases short and J 2 bases short, with 7 bases between. The CDR3 DNA reads TGTGCCAGCTCTGGGAGGCAAGAGACCCAGTACTTC. This translates into CASSGRQETQYF.

This clonotype was observed at least ten times. The rearrangement joins TRBV10-3 to TRBJ2-1; unclear D gene. The CDR3 totals 13 residues. The V gene lost 10 bases and the J gene lost 8 bases, with 18 bases spanning the gap. Per the germline V gene, CDR1 is ENHRY and CDR2 is SYGVKD. The CDR3 DNA reads as TGTGCCACACACGGAATTTTTAAGGATGAGCAGTTCTTC. Protein: CATHGIFKDEQFF.

The chain uses TRBV29-1 and TRBJ2-1; D possibly corresponds to TRBD2 (7 bases). Trimming pared 5 bases from V and 3 bases from J, leaving 14 bases between. The CDR3 runs to 14 residues. The germline CDR1 and CDR2 sequences are SQVTM and ANQGSEA. CDR3 sequence: CSVRGGAGYNEQFF. In DNA form, the CDR3 reads TGCAGCGTTAGGGGGGGGGCCGGCTACAATGAGCAGTTCTTC.

This clonotype was found a few times. The rearrangement uses TRBV5-4 and TRBJ2-1; D perhaps matches TRBD2 (7 bases). This CDR3 spans 13 amino acids. Looked up from germline, CDR1 is SGHNT and CDR2 is YYREEE (reference sequence). The V end lost 0 bases, the J end lost 14 bases, and 15 bases lay between the germline ends. CDR3 in amino acids: CASSLEGGTAEFF. The CDR3 nucleotides are TGTGCCAGCAGCTTGGAGGGGGGGACTGCCGAGTTCTTC.

This clonotype showed up many times. The chain links TRBV3-1 to TRBJ2-1, with no clear D. Germline values: CDR1 LGHDT, CDR2 YNNKEL (reference sequence). V shed 4 bases and J shed 6 bases, with 10 bases lying between them. The CDR3 has 13 residues. The DNA of the CDR3 is TGTGCCAGCAGCCTTTTCCCGTCCAATGAGCAGTTCTTC. Its translation: CASSLFPSNEQFF.

The chain employs TRBV4-1 and TRBJ1-5; 8 positions agree with TRBD1. This CDR3 spans 16 amino acids. Looked up from germline, CDR1 is MGHRA and CDR2 is YSYEKL. V shed 2 bases, J shed 5 bases, and the junction held 8 bases outside the gene matches. CDR3 sequence: CASSQLGQGRHQPQHF. In nucleotides, the CDR3 is TGCGCCAGCAGCCAACTCGGACAGGGTCGGCATCAGCCCCAGCATTTT.

The chain recombines TRBV4-2 with TRBJ2-3; weak D call: TRBD2 (5 bases). V was clipped by 0 bases and J by 2 bases, with 12 bases between them. The CDR3 is 16 residues long. The V gene's germline CDR1 is LGHNA and CDR2 YNFKEQ. The CDR3 nucleotides read TGTGCCAGCAGCCAAGATCTGAGCGGCAACACAGATACGCAGTATTTT. It specifies CASSQDLSGNTDTQYF.

The chain is built from TRBV24-1 and TRBJ1-1, with 9 positions matching TRBD1. The V gene's germline CDR1 is KGHDR and CDR2 SFDVKD. The CDR3 is 13 amino acids. With V trimmed by 6 bases and J by 7 bases, 5 bases remained unmatched. The CDR3, as DNA: TGTGCCACCAGTAAGGGACAGGGCGGTGAAGCTTTCTTT. Translation: CATSKGQGGEAFF.

This chain joins TRBV4-3 and TRBJ2-3, with TRBD2 identical over 11 bases. J was trimmed by 0 bases and V by 3 bases; bases with no gene match: 5. The CDR3 contains 17 residues. CDR1 is LGHNA, CDR2 YSLEER, per germline. The CDR3 DNA follows: TGCGCCAGCAGCCATGGGACTAGCGGATCTAGCACAGATACGCAGTATTTT. Protein product: CASSHGTSGSSTDTQYF.

The rearrangement uses TRBV29-1 and TRBJ2-3, with D possibly TRBD1 on 6 matching bases. Germline CDR1 SQVTM, CDR2 ANQGSEA. Trimming left V 7 bases short and J 0 bases short, with 14 bases between. The CDR3 runs 14 residues. This CDR3 reads CSAFGQGSTDTQYF. CDR3 nucleotides: TGCAGCGCCTTTGGGCAGGGGAGCACAGATACGCAGTATTTT.

The rearrangement uses TRBV6-5 and TRBJ2-7; the match to TRBD2 covers 7 bases. Germline V gene sequence: CDR1 MNHEY, CDR2 SVGAGI. V gave up 0 bases and J gave up 3 bases; unmatched junction bases: 5. There are 15 residues in the CDR3. In DNA, the CDR3 is TGTGCCAGCAGTTACTCTGGGGGGGATCACTACGAGCAGTACTTC. It is translated as CASSYSGGDHYEQYF.

This chain links TRBV20-1 with TRBJ2-2; 7 bases fit TRBD1. The V and J ends lost 5 bases and 6 bases, in that order; junction bases with no gene match: 6. Germline values: CDR1 DFQATT, CDR2 SNEGSKA (reference sequence). The CDR3 runs 13 residues. The CDR3: CSAYRGESGELFF. In nucleotides, the CDR3 is TGCAGTGCTTACAGGGGAGAGTCCGGGGAGCTGTTTTTT.

Ten or more counts support this clonotype. The chain carries TRBV12-3 or TRBV12-4 and TRBJ2-2, with D uncertain. The CDR3 runs 12 residues. V was cut by 6 bases and J by 1 base, with 3 bases left in between. In DNA, the CDR3 is TGTGCCAGCAGCGTGAACACCGGGGAGCTGTTTTTT. Protein sequence: CASSVNTGELFF.

This clonotype occurred a few times. The V and J genes are TRBV30 and TRBJ2-7; TRBD2 matches at 9 bases. This CDR3 contains 13 residues. Germline V gene data show CDR1 as GTSNPN and CDR2 as SVGIG (reference sequence). V lost 0 bases to trimming and J lost 5 bases; unmatched junction nucleotides: 2. CDR3 nucleotides: TGTGCCTGGAGTGTTGCGGGAGGGAACGAGCAGTACTTC. Its protein is CAWSVAGGNEQYF.

This sequence joins TRBV3-1 and TRBJ2-1; no reliable D call. This CDR3 region has 14 residues. The ends were cut back, 1 base at V and 7 bases at J, with 11 bases in the middle. Germline-derived CDR1 and CDR2 are LGHDT and YNNKEL (reference sequence). As DNA, the CDR3 is TGTGCCAGCAGCCAAGGCGCAGGCGGTAATGAGCAGTTCTTC. Protein product: CASSQGAGGNEQFF.

The chain recombines TRBV7-2 with TRBJ1-1; weak D call: TRBD1 (5 bases). The V gene lost 1 base and the J gene lost 2 bases, with 17 bases spanning the gap. Germline assignment: CDR1 SGHTA and CDR2 FQGNSA. This CDR3 has 17 amino acids. The CDR3 DNA reads TGTGCCAGCAGCTTAGTGAGAGGGAGACAGTTAAACACTGAAGCTTTCTTT. Translating gives CASSLVRGRQLNTEAFF.